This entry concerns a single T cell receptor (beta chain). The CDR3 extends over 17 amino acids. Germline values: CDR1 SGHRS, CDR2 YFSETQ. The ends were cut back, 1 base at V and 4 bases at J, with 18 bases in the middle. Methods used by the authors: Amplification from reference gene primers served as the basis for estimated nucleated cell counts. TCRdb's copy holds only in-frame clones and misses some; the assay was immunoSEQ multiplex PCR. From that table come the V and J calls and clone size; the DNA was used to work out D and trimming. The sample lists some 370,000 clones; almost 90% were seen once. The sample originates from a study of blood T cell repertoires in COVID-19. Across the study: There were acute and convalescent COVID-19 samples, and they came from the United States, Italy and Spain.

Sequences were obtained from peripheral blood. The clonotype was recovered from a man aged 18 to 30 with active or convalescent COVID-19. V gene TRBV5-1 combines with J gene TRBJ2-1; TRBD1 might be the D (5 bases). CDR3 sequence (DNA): TGCGCCAGCAGCTTGTCTCTGACAGAATTGTCGTACAATGAGCAGTTCTTC. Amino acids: CASSLSLTELSYNEQFF.